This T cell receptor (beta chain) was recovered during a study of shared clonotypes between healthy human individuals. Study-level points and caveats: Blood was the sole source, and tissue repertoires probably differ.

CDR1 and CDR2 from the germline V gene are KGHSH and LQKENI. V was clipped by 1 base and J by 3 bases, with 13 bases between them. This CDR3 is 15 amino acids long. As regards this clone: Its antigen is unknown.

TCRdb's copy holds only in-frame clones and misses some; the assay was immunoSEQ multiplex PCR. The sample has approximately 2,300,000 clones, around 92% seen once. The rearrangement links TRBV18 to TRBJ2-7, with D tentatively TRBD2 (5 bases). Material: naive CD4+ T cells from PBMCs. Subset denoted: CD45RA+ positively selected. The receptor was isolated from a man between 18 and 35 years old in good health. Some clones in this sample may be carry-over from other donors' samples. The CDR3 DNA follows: TGTGCCAGCTCACCACGGGTTGATGGAGGCTACGAGCAGTACTTC. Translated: CASSPRVDGGYEQYF.